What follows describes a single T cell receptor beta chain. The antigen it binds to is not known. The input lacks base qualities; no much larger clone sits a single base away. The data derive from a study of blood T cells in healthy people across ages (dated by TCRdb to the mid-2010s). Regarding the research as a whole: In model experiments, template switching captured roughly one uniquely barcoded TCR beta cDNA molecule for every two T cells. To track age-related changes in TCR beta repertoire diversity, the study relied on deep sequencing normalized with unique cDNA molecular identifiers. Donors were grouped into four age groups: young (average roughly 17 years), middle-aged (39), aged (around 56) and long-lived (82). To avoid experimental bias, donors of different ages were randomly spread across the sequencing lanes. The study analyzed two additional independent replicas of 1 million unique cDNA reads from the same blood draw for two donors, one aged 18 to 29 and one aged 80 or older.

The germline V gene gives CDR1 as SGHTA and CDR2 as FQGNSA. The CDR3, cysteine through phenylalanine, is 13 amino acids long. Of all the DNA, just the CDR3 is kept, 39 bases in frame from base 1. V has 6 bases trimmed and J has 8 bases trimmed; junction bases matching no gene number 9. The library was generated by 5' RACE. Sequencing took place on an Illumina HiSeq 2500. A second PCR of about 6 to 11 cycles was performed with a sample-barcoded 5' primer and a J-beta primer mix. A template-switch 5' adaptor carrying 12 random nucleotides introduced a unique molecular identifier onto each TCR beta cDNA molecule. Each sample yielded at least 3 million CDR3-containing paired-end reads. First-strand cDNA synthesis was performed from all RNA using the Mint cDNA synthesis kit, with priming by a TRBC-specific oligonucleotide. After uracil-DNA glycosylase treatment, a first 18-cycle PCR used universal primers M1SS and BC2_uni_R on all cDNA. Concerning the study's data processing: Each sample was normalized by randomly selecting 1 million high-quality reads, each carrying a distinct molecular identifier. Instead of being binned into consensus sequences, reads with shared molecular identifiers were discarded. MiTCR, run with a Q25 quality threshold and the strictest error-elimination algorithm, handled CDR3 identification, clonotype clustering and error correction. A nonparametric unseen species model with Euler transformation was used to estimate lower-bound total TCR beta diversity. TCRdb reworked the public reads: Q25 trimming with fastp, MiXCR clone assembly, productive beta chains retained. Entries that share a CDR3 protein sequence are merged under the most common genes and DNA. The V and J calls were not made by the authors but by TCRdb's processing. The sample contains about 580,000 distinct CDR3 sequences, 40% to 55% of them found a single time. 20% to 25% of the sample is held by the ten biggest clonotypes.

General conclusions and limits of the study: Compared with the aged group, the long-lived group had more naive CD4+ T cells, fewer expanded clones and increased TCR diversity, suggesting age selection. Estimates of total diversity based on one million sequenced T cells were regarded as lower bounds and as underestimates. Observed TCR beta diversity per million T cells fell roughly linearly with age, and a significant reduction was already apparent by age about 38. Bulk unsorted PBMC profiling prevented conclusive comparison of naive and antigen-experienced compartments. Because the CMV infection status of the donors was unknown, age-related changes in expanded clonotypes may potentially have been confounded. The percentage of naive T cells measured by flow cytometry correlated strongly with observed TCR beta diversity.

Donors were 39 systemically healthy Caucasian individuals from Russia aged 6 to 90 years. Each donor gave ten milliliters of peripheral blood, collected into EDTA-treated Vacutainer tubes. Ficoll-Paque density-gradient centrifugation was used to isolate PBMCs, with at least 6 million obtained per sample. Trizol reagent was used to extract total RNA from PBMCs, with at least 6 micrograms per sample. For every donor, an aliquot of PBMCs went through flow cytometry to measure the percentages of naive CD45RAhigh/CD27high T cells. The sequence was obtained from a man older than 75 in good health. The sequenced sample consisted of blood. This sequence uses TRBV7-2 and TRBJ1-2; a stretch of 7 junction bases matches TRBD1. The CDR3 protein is CASRMTGTDGYTF. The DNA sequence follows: TGTGCCAGCAGAATGACAGGGACTGACGGCTACACCTTC.